Shown below are 14 T cell receptor beta chains from a single sample sequenced in a study of blood T cell repertoires in COVID-19. The assay was immunoSEQ multiplex PCR, and TCRdb's table has in-frame clones only and misses some. The sample contains about 220,000 clones, approximately 85% of which appear only once. Sample: peripheral blood. These TCRs come from an older woman with acute or convalescent COVID-19.

The rearrangement uses TRBV30 and TRBJ1-2; D ambiguous. In germline, CDR1 is GTSNPN, CDR2 SVGIG (reference sequence). V lost 1 base and J lost 6, with 27 bases in between. The CDR3 has 18 amino acids. The chain's CDR3 is CAWSDMTDPLGRVDGYTF. The CDR3, as DNA: TGTGCCTGGAGTGATATGACCGATCCATTGGGTCGGGTGGATGGCTACACCTTC. Supplemented by reference TRBV30 and TRBJ1-2, the full variable domain reads SQTIHQWPATLVQPVGSPLSLECTVEGTSNPNLYWYRQAAGRGLQLLFYSVGIGQISSEVPQNLSASRPQDRQFILSSKKLLLSDSGFYLCAWSDMTDPLGRVDGYTFGSGTRLTVV.

This clone was seen a few times. This sequence joins TRBV5-6 and TRBJ2-7, with D perhaps TRBD1 (6 bases). This CDR3 has 15 amino acids. V dropped 2 bases and J dropped 4 bases, with 16 bases sitting between them. CDR1 and CDR2 from the germline V gene are SGHDT and YYEEEE. CDR3 amino acids: CASSLDPQGLYEQYF. Here the CDR3 DNA reads TGTGCCAGCAGCTTAGACCCCCAGGGGTTGTACGAGCAGTACTTC.

Turning to this clone: The same CDR3 arises from other DNA sequences in this sample as well. The chain carries TRBV9 and TRBJ1-3; D may be TRBD1 (5 bases). The V and J ends lost 4 bases and 0 bases respectively, with 14 bases between them. From germline, CDR1 is SGDLS and CDR2 YYNGEE. The CDR3 has 16 amino acids. The CDR3 DNA is TGTGCCAGCAGCCCCCGGGGGGATGGCTCTGGAAACACCATATATTTT. This codes for CASSPRGDGSGNTIYF.

The CDR3 region has the DNA TGTGCCAGCAGCCACTTTTCCGGACTAGCGGGGTACAATGAGCAGTTCTTC. Translated: CASSHFSGLAGYNEQFF. The rearrangement links TRBV3-1 (or the pseudogene TRBV3-2) to TRBJ2-1; 12 nucleotides match TRBD2. Germline values: CDR1 LGHDT, CDR2 YNNKEL (reference sequence). Trimming removed 3 bases from V and 4 bases from J; junction bases left unmatched: 7. This CDR3 has 17 amino acids.

J is TRBJ2-6 and V is TRBV6-9; possibly TRBD2 for D (6 bases). Trimming took off 7 bases at V and 4 bases at J, with 26 bases between the two ends. The germline V gene encodes CDR1 MNHGY and CDR2 SVAAGI. The CDR3 totals 19 residues. In nucleotides, the CDR3 is TGTGCCAGCACTTGGGCGGGGAAGGGAATCGCGGAAGGGGCCAACGTCCTGACTTTC. This encodes CASTWAGKGIAEGANVLTF.

The chain combines TRBV19 with TRBJ1-1; D possibly corresponds to TRBD1 (5 bases). This CDR3 has 15 amino acids. Germline V gives CDR1 LNHDA, CDR2 SQIVND (reference sequence). The ends were cut back, 7 bases at V and 1 base at J, with 16 bases in the middle. The CDR3 here is CASTVVEGANTEAFF. DNA for the CDR3: TGTGCCAGTACTGTCGTCGAAGGGGCGAACACTGAAGCTTTCTTT.

V is TRBV6-1 and J is TRBJ2-7; no clear D. Germline V gives CDR1 MNHNS, CDR2 SASEGT. CDR3 length: 11 residues. V was pared by 6 bases and J by 2 bases, with 5 bases between. In DNA form, the CDR3 reads TGTGCCAGCAGCTTTACCTACGAGCAGTACTTC. This encodes CASSFTYEQYF.

The chain couples TRBV28 to TRBJ1-2, with 7 positions matching TRBD1. This CDR3 comprises 13 residues. V trimming: 6 bases; J trimming: 4 bases; junction bases outside the gene matches: 5. The germline V gene encodes CDR1 MDHEN and CDR2 SYDVKM. CDR3 DNA: TGTGCCAGCAGACCGGGACAGCTCTATGGCTACACCTTC. Its translation is CASRPGQLYGYTF.

This chain links TRBV27 with TRBJ1-1; tentatively, D is TRBD1 (5 bases). The CDR3 loop spans 14 amino acids. Germline V gives CDR1 MNHEY, CDR2 SMNVEV (reference sequence). With 10 bases removed from V and 3 bases from J, the gap between germline ends came to 18 bases. The CDR3: CATRTGGTDTEAFF. DNA of the CDR3: TGTGCCACCCGGACGGGGGGAACGGACACTGAAGCTTTCTTT.

This chain uses TRBV7-8 with TRBJ2-5, with D tentatively TRBD2 (6 bases). Germline-derived CDR1 and CDR2 are SGHVS and FQNEAQ. Deletions cut 2 bases from V and 1 base from J, with 8 bases between. This CDR3 has 14 residues. The CDR3 bases are TGTGCCAGCAGCTTAAGGACTACCCAAGAGACCCAGTACTTC. This encodes CASSLRTTQETQYF.

The chain recombines TRBV4-2 with TRBJ1-5; 9 bases match TRBD1. From germline, CDR1 is LGHNA and CDR2 YNFKEQ. V dropped 0 bases and J dropped 4; count of bases not matched to a gene: 4. This CDR3 is built from 16 residues. The CDR3: CASSQEGTGRNQPQHF. As DNA, the CDR3 is TGTGCCAGCAGCCAAGAGGGGACAGGGAGGAATCAGCCCCAGCATTTT.

The chain employs TRBV7-2 and TRBJ1-2; D gene uncertain. CDR1 SGHTA and CDR2 FQGNSA come from the germline V gene. V lost 1 base, J lost 7 bases, and 13 bases lay in between. The CDR3 runs to 14 residues. DNA for the CDR3: TGTGCCAGCAGCTTAGAGGCCAACCGGGGTGGCTACACCTTC. This translates into CASSLEANRGGYTF.

This clone was picked up one time. V gene TRBV29-1 combines with J gene TRBJ1-1; maybe TRBD1 (6 bases). This CDR3 comprises 12 residues. The germline CDR1 and CDR2 sequences are SQVTM and ANQGSEA. Trimming stripped 5 bases from V and 5 bases from J, with 12 bases between. CDR3: CSVLQGQTEAFF. DNA of the CDR3: TGCAGCGTTCTACAGGGTCAAACTGAAGCTTTCTTT.

This clone was seen a handful of times. The chain has TRBV5-1 and TRBJ2-6; no firm D call. Trimming took 5 bases from V and 0 from J, leaving 9 bases between them. Germline lookup yields CDR1 SGHRS and CDR2 YFSETQ. CDR3 length equals 15 residues. CDR3 sequence (DNA): TGCGCCAGCAGTGACAACTTCTCTGGGGCCAACGTCCTGACTTTC. It specifies CASSDNFSGANVLTF.